This entry concerns a single T cell receptor (beta chain). Its antigen is undetermined. At survey level, the immunoSEQ assay was run in its v3.0 version. Clones were read by immunoSEQ multiplex PCR, and TCRdb kept only the in-frame ones, dropping some. The sample has 38,000 or so clones, about 94% seen once. These data come from a study of long-term antiretroviral therapy in people with HIV. V was shortened by 4 bases and J by 0 bases, with 7 bases between the two germline ends. Germline assignment: CDR1 SGHVS and CDR2 FQNEAQ. The CDR3 totals 14 residues. The United States was where all participants with HIV were treated. Study results and caveats: Diversity increased after ART yet remained lower than in transplant donor controls. Clonotypes expanded prior to ART showed repertoire dominance at all sampled time points. Comparison with controls showed narrower CDR3 length ranges in HIV repertoires.

The clonotype was recovered from a young man with HIV. Here the sequenced sample was unsorted PBMCs, taken roughly 9.4 years after starting antiretroviral therapy. This chain uses TRBV7-8 with TRBJ1-5; TRBD1 is a possible D gene (5 bases). CDR3 amino acids: CASSYQGSNQPQHF. The CDR3 DNA sequence: TGTGCCAGCAGCTACCAGGGTAGCAATCAGCCCCAGCATTTT.